This T cell receptor beta chain stems from a study of blood T cells in healthy people across ages. Alongside a J-beta primer mix, a sample-barcoded 5' primer served in a second PCR lasting roughly 7 to 11 cycles. A single record per CDR3 protein comes from TCRdb applying MiXCR to the 5' RACE reads. The sample shows 1.4 million or so distinct CDR3 sequences, under 55% of them seen only once. This clonotype was seen a handful of times. The receptor comes from a woman younger than 30 in good health. The sample taken for sequencing was blood.

In DNA, the CDR3 is TGTGCCAGCAGCTTACGGCCAGGGGGACAGCCCCAGCATTTT. The encoded protein is CASSLRPGGQPQHF. This chain joins TRBV7-2 and TRBJ1-5; 7 bases align to TRBD1. J gave up 7 bases and V 2 bases, and 5 bases lay outside the gene matches. The CDR3 is 14 amino acids. Per germline, CDR1 SGHTA and CDR2 FQGNSA.